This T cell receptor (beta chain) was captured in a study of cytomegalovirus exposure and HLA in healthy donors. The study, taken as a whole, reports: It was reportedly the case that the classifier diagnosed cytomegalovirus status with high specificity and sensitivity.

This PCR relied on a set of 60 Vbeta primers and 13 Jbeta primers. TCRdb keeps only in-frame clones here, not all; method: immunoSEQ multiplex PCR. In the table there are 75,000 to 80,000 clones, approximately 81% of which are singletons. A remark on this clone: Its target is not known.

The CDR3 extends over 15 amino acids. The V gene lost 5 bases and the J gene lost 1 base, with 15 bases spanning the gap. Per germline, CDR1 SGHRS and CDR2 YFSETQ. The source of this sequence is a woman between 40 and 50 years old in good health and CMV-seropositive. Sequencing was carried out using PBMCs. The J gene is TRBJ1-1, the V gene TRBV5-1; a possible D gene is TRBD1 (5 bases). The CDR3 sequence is CASRPGSGANTEAFF. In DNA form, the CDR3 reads TGCGCCAGCAGGCCTGGGAGCGGGGCGAACACTGAAGCTTTCTTT. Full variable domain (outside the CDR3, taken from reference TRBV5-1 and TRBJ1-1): KAGVTQTPRYLIKTRGQQVTLSCSPISGHRSVSWYQQTPGQGLQFLFEYFSETQRNKGNFPGRFSGRQFSNSRSEMNVSTLELGDSALYLCASRPGSGANTEAFFGQGTRLTVV.